This T cell receptor (beta chain) was sequenced during a study of blood T cells in healthy people across ages. Study outcomes and limitations: Measured against age, TCR beta diversity per million T cells decreased in a roughly linear manner.

Worth noting for this clonotype: Its antigen is unknown.

Trimming took 4 bases from V and 6 from J, leaving 16 bases between them. The CDR3 sequence is 14 residues long. Per germline, CDR1 LGHNA and CDR2 YSLEER. For the second PCR, which ran for about 6 to 11 cycles, a sample-barcoded 5' primer and a J-beta primer mix were used. A template-switch adaptor with 12 random nucleotides tagged each cDNA molecule. TCRdb re-analysed the 5' RACE reads in MiXCR, keeping a single row per CDR3 protein. The sample lists about 1 million distinct CDR3 sequences; less than 25% were seen once. The sample was also linked to a second study, of T cells of mothers and their children.

The material sequenced was blood. The chain employs TRBV4-3 and TRBJ2-7, with TRBD2 as a possible D gene (5 bases). The TCR comes from a girl aged 2 to 9 in good health. This CDR3 reads CASSPTWGVGEQYF. CDR3 DNA sequence: TGCGCCAGCAGCCCTACGTGGGGAGTCGGCGAGCAGTACTTC.